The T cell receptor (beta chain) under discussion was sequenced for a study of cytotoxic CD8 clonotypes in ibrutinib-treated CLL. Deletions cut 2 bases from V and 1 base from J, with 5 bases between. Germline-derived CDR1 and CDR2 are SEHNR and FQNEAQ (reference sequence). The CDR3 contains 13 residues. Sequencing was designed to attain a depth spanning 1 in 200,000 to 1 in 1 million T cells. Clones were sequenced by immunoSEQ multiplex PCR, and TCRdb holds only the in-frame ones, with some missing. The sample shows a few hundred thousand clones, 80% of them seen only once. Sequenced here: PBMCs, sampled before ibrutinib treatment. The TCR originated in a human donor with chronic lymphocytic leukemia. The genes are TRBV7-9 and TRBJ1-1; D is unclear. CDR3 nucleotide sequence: TGTGCCAGCAGCTTAAGAGGGAACACTGAAGCTTTCTTT. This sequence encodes CASSLRGNTEAFF.